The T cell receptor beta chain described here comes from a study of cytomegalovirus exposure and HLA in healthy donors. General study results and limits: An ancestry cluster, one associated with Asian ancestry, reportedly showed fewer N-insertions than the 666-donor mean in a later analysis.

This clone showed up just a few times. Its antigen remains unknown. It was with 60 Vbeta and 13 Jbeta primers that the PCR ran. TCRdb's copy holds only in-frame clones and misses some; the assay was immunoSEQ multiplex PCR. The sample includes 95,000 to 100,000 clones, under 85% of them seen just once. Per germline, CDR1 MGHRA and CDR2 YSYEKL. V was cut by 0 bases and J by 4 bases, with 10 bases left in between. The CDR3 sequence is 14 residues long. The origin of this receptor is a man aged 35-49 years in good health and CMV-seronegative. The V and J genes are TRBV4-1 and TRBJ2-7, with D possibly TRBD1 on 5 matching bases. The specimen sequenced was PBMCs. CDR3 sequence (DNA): TGCGCCAGCAGCCAAGACCAGGGATGGTACGAGCAGTACTTC. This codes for CASSQDQGWYEQYF.